The 30 T cell receptor beta chains below all came from one sample that was sequenced in a study of tissue T cells after allogeneic stem cell transplantation. The data were produced by immunoSEQ multiplex PCR, yet TCRdb's version contains in-frame clones alone and is incomplete. This repertoire shows 8,000 to 10,000 clones, 65% to 70% found once; its top ten account for 20% to 30%. The sequences come from tissue from the stomach, collected at autopsy. The receptor source for this set is a male donor at least 60 years old with lung cancer.

This sequence joins TRBV6-4 and TRBJ2-1; D might be TRBD2 (6 bases). Looked up from germline, CDR1 is MRHNA and CDR2 is SNTAGT. Trimming pared 0 bases from V and 12 bases from J, leaving 15 bases between. CDR3 length: 14 amino acids. CDR3 loop: CASSDSTSPGAQFF. In DNA, the CDR3 is TGTGCCAGCAGTGACTCAACTAGCCCCGGGGCGCAGTTCTTC.

This chain uses TRBV27 with TRBJ2-3; 12 nucleotides line up with TRBD2. Germline assignment: CDR1 MNHEY and CDR2 SMNVEV (reference sequence). This CDR3 is built from 16 residues. The V segment lost 3 bases and the J segment 6 bases; nucleotides outside the gene matches: 7. Here the CDR3 reads CASSFLTSGSWDTQYF. CDR3 in DNA: TGTGCCAGCAGTTTTCTGACTAGCGGGAGTTGGGATACGCAGTATTTT.

The chain combines TRBV4-1 with TRBJ2-3, with 10 bases lining up with TRBD2. The germline gives CDR1 MGHRA, CDR2 YSYEKL. With 4 bases clipped from V and 1 base from J, the junction kept 8 bases outside the gene matches. The CDR3 loop spans 17 amino acids. The CDR3 loop reads CASSPNVGTSGTDTQYF. As DNA, the CDR3 is TGCGCCAGCAGCCCCAATGTCGGGACTAGCGGCACAGATACGCAGTATTTT.

By sample share, this clone is medium-sized (0.01 to 0.1%). V gene TRBV7-9 combines with J gene TRBJ2-7; the D gene is possibly TRBD1 (5 bases). Trimming pared 8 bases from V and 3 bases from J, leaving 8 bases between. The CDR3 sequence is 11 residues long. Germline V lookup: CDR1 SEHNR, CDR2 FQNEAQ (reference sequence). The CDR3 DNA reads as TGTGCCAGCGCGGACAACTACGAGCAGTACTTC. This codes for CASADNYEQYF.

The V and J genes are TRBV5-5 and TRBJ2-5, with 7 bases lining up with TRBD1. The CDR3 is made up of 18 amino acids. Germline trimming cut 2 bases from V and 4 bases from J; bases unmatched to any gene: 17. Per germline, CDR1 SGHKS and CDR2 YYEKEE (reference sequence). CDR3 nucleotide sequence: TGTGCCAGCAGCTTAAGGATCATTTCAGGGGGAGTAGGAGAGACCCAGTACTTC. Amino acids: CASSLRIISGGVGETQYF.

The chain combines TRBV7-9 with TRBJ2-5; 10 bases fit TRBD2. V lost 8 bases, J lost 6 bases, and 6 bases stayed unmatched. Germline V gene lookup returns CDR1 SEHNR and CDR2 FQNEAQ (reference sequence). The CDR3 extends over 13 amino acids. The CDR3 region has the DNA TGTGCCAGCGGAGCGGGGGGGCCGCAGACCCAGTACTTC. It is translated as CASGAGGPQTQYF.

The V call is TRBV6-2 or TRBV6-3, the J call TRBJ2-3; TRBD2 agrees at 9 bases. With 2 bases clipped from V and 2 bases from J, the junction kept 5 bases outside the gene matches. The CDR3 contains 16 residues. CDR1 is MNHEY, CDR2 SVGEGT, per germline. The CDR3 loop is CASSYLASGDTDTQYF. DNA for the CDR3: TGTGCCAGCAGTTACCTAGCTAGCGGGGACACAGATACGCAGTATTTT.

The CDR3: CATKTVGTDTQYF. The CDR3 nucleotides are TGTGCCACCAAGACAGTAGGCACAGATACGCAGTATTTT. The V and J genes are TRBV19 and TRBJ2-3; TRBD1 might be the D (5 bases). V lost 10 bases and J lost 1, with 12 bases in between. The CDR3 is made up of 13 amino acids. CDR1 is LNHDA and CDR2 is SQIVND in the germline V gene (reference sequence).

Note on this clone: The sample has other DNA sequences that encode this CDR3 too. The V and J genes are TRBV25-1 and TRBJ1-3; no definite D call. CDR3 size: 15 residues. Deletions cut 6 bases from V and 0 bases from J, with 12 bases between. Germline assignment: CDR1 MGHDK and CDR2 SYGVNS. The CDR3 reads CASSEGGNSGNTIYF. The CDR3 DNA sequence: TGTGCCAGCAGCGAGGGTGGAAACTCTGGAAACACCATATATTTT. The full variable domain, its missing parts supplied by reference TRBV25-1 and TRBJ1-3, is EADIYQTPRYLVIGTGKKITLECSQTMGHDKMYWYQQDPGMELHLIHYSYGVNSTEKGDLSSESTVSRIRTEHFPLTLESARPSHTSQYLCASSEGGNSGNTIYFGEGSWLTVV.

CDR3 in DNA: TGTGCCAGCAGTACCCGAACAGCTAGCACAGATACGCAGTATTTT. It yields the protein CASSTRTASTDTQYF. The chain recombines TRBV6-5 with TRBJ2-3, with D uncertain. Germline CDR1 MNHEY, CDR2 SVGAGI. V was clipped by 5 bases and J by 0 bases, with 12 bases between them. The CDR3 runs 15 residues.

The V and J genes are TRBV19 and TRBJ1-5; D might be TRBD1 (6 bases). The CDR3 extends over 15 amino acids. The germline V gene has CDR1 LNHDA and CDR2 SQIVND (reference sequence). V lost 5 bases and J 7 bases, leaving 18 bases between the germline ends. CDR3 sequence (DNA): TGTGCCAGTAGTCCAGGGGTAGGAGGAGAACAGCCCCAGCATTTT. It is translated as CASSPGVGGEQPQHF.

In its sample, this clone was seen a few times. The chain employs TRBV7-2 and TRBJ2-2, with no clear D. With 3 bases removed from V and 1 base from J, the gap between germline ends came to 9 bases. This CDR3 comprises 15 residues. CDR1 is SGHTA and CDR2 is FQGNSA in the germline V gene. As DNA, the CDR3 is TGTGCCAGCAGCTTGCGCTGGGGGAACACCGGGGAGCTGTTTTTT. This gives the protein CASSLRWGNTGELFF.

J is TRBJ1-2 and V is TRBV7-2; D perhaps matches TRBD1 (6 bases). Trimming pared 4 bases from V and 0 bases from J, leaving 15 bases between. This CDR3 region has 16 residues. CDR1 and CDR2 from the germline V gene are SGHTA and FQGNSA. DNA of the CDR3: TGTGCCAGCAGCTCGAGGGGGGGCCGAGCTAACTATGGCTACACCTTC. Translated: CASSSRGGRANYGYTF.

This clone was counted between two and nine times. This chain links TRBV7-3 with TRBJ2-1; a weak D match, TRBD2 (5 bases). The V and J ends lost 5 bases and 0 bases respectively, with 14 bases between them. The CDR3 runs to 16 residues. Germline CDR1 is SGHTA and CDR2 is FQGTGA. CDR3 in DNA: TGTGCCAGCAGCCCCCCAGCGGCCAGCTCCTACAATGAGCAGTTCTTC. Translating it yields CASSPPAASSYNEQFF.

This clone has only one observation. This chain connects TRBV2 to TRBJ1-5; 8 nucleotides line up with TRBD1. Looked up from germline, CDR1 is SNHLY and CDR2 is FYNNEI. The trim removed 7 bases at V and 2 bases at J, leaving 7 bases unmatched. The CDR3 sequence is 15 residues long. CDR3 DNA: TGTGCCAGCATGCCCGGGACAGGAGGCAATCAGCCCCAGCATTTT. It encodes CASMPGTGGNQPQHF.

Of note for this clone: Other DNA sequences in the same sample also yield this CDR3. The J gene is TRBJ2-5, the V gene TRBV15; no clear D. Germline CDR1 and CDR2: LNHNV and YYDKDF (reference sequence). The CDR3 has 15 residues. The V end was cut by 3 bases, the J end by 1 base, with 12 bases between. The CDR3 DNA reads TGTGCCACCAGCAGCAGATCCTTGGGCCAAGAGACCCAGTACTTC. Its protein product is CATSSRSLGQETQYF.

The rearrangement links TRBV3-1 (or the pseudogene TRBV3-2) to TRBJ1-3; 9 positions agree with TRBD1. The CDR3 contains 16 residues. After removal of 6 bases from V and 0 bases from J, the junction contained 6 bases not matched to a gene. Germline CDR1 reads LGHDT; CDR2 reads YNNKEL (reference sequence). In nucleotides, the CDR3 is TGTGCCAGCAGTCAACAGGGGGCGAGCTCTGGAAACACCATATATTTT. This translates into CASSQQGASSGNTIYF.

The chain is built from TRBV6-1 and TRBJ2-5; perhaps TRBD2 as D (7 bases). The V end was cut by 1 base, the J end by 5 bases, with 14 bases between. The CDR3 sequence is 15 residues long. Germline values: CDR1 MNHNS, CDR2 SASEGT. This chain's CDR3 is CASSEGGGAWETQYF. CDR3 nucleotide sequence: TGTGCCAGCAGTGAAGGGGGGGGCGCGTGGGAGACCCAGTACTTC.

The chain recombines TRBV28 with TRBJ1-2; D remains ambiguous. The CDR3 is made up of 11 amino acids. Trimming shortened V by 5 bases and J by 7 bases, and 8 bases separated the two germline ends. CDR1 MDHEN and CDR2 SYDVKM come from the germline V gene. CDR3 sequence (DNA): TGTGCCAGCAGTCTAGTGGGTGGCTACACCTTC. Amino acid sequence: CASSLVGGYTF.

The chain combines TRBV10-3 with TRBJ2-5; unclear D gene. Germline loops: CDR1 ENHRY, CDR2 SYGVKD. Trimming removed 2 bases from V and 1 base from J, with 5 bases in between. This CDR3 contains 13 residues. The CDR3 region is CAISEPLQETQYF. As DNA, the CDR3 is TGTGCCATCAGTGAGCCTCTCCAAGAGACCCAGTACTTC.

This chain connects TRBV24-1 to TRBJ2-7; 8 positions agree with TRBD1. Trimming removed 3 bases from V and 2 bases from J; junction bases left unmatched: 11. The CDR3 totals 17 residues. The germline CDR1 and CDR2 sequences are KGHDR and SFDVKD. CDR3 sequence reads: CATSDGGETGETYEQYF. CDR3 bases: TGTGCCACCAGTGATGGGGGTGAGACAGGGGAGACCTACGAGCAGTACTTC.

The V call is TRBV7-9, the J call TRBJ1-2; TRBD1 agrees at 10 bases. Germline V gives CDR1 SEHNR, CDR2 FQNEAQ (reference sequence). V dropped 5 bases and J dropped 4; count of bases not matched to a gene: 13. CDR3 length: 17 residues. Written as DNA, the CDR3 is TGTGCCAGCAGCCCGCGGGACAGGGGAATCTCCGGCTATGGCTACACCTTC. The encoded protein is CASSPRDRGISGYGYTF.

By its share, this clone is medium-sized. The chain links TRBV5-4 to TRBJ2-7; 10 bases align to TRBD1. CDR3 length: 14 residues. Germline-derived CDR1 and CDR2 are SGHNT and YYREEE (reference sequence). V dropped 2 bases and J dropped 5; count of bases not matched to a gene: 4. The CDR3, as DNA: TGTGCCAGCAGCTTCCGGGACAGGGGAAACGAGCAGTACTTC. It translates to CASSFRDRGNEQYF.

The chain employs TRBV10-3 and TRBJ2-3; the D is unclear. This CDR3 is built from 11 residues. The germline CDR1 and CDR2 sequences are ENHRY and SYGVKD. V was shortened by 4 bases and J by 6 bases, with 5 bases between the two germline ends. The CDR3 loop is CAISGDDTQYF. The CDR3 DNA sequence: TGTGCCATCAGTGGGGATGATACGCAGTATTTT.

This clone was detected once. The V call is TRBV24-1, the J call TRBJ2-1; D may be TRBD2 (6 bases). V lost 4 bases, J lost 6 bases, and 18 bases lay in between. This CDR3 has 16 residues. From germline, CDR1 is KGHDR and CDR2 SFDVKD. The CDR3 bases are TGTGCCACCAGTGACTCCGCGGGATCCATCCCCAATGAGCAGTTCTTC. Translating gives CATSDSAGSIPNEQFF.

V and J are TRBV7-9 and TRBJ1-4; D gene unclear. Trimming shortened V by 0 bases and J by 8 bases, and 7 bases separated the two germline ends. This CDR3 spans 13 amino acids. Germline CDR1 is SEHNR and CDR2 is FQNEAQ (reference sequence). The CDR3 sequence: CASSLAAIEKLFF. The CDR3 DNA sequence: TGTGCCAGCAGCTTAGCCGCGATAGAAAAACTGTTTTTT.

The chain uses TRBV10-1 and TRBJ2-5; a possible D gene is TRBD2 (6 bases). V dropped 4 bases and J dropped 5 bases, with 20 bases sitting between them. Germline assignment: CDR1 WNHNN and CDR2 SYGVQD (reference sequence). This CDR3 has 16 amino acids. As DNA, the CDR3 is TGCGCCAGCAGTGGAGGATCGGGGCCTAGCGCGGAGACCCAGTACTTC. Translation: CASSGGSGPSAETQYF.

The rearrangement uses TRBV4-3 and TRBJ2-5; tentatively, D is TRBD2 (6 bases). CDR1 is LGHNA, CDR2 YSLEER, per germline. The CDR3 contains 15 residues. V was trimmed by 1 base and J by 4 bases, leaving 13 bases between them. The CDR3 protein is CASSQGDSLGETQYF. The CDR3 region has the DNA TGCGCCAGCAGCCAAGGGGACTCTCTGGGAGAGACCCAGTACTTC.

The chain uses TRBV5-1 and TRBJ2-3; D unclear. Trimming shortened V by 4 bases and J by 5 bases, and 11 bases separated the two germline ends. Germline CDR1 SGHRS, CDR2 YFSETQ. The CDR3 loop spans 13 amino acids. In DNA form, the CDR3 reads TGCGCCAGCAGCCCTTCGTGGGGAGATACGCAGTATTTT. As protein: CASSPSWGDTQYF.

This chain connects TRBV24-1 to TRBJ2-7, with D tentatively TRBD1 (6 bases). The ends were cut back, 6 bases at V and 6 bases at J, with 14 bases in the middle. The length of the CDR3 is 13 residues. The germline V gene encodes CDR1 KGHDR and CDR2 SFDVKD. DNA for the CDR3: TGTGCCACCAGTAATATACAGGGATCCGAGCAGTACTTC. Protein product: CATSNIQGSEQYF.